Below, 29 T cell receptor beta chains from the same sample are listed, as sequenced in a study of shared clonotypes between healthy human individuals. Clones were sequenced by immunoSEQ multiplex PCR, and TCRdb holds only the in-frame ones, with some missing. The table has fewer than 1.8 million clones, roughly 98.5% seen once. Sequencing input: naive CD4+ T cells sorted from blood. The subset denotes: CD45RA+ positively selected. Receptors originate from a man aged 25 to 40 in good health.

The chain employs TRBV5-1 and TRBJ2-7, with TRBD2 matching over 11 bases. The CDR3 is 15 residues long. Germline V gene sequence: CDR1 SGHRS, CDR2 YFSETQ. V gave up 7 bases and J gave up 1 base; unmatched junction bases: 7. CDR3 in amino acids: CASHRGTSGSYEQYF. For the CDR3, the DNA is TGCGCCAGCCACAGAGGGACTAGCGGTTCCTACGAGCAGTACTTC.

This chain uses TRBV4-1 with TRBJ2-2; TRBD1 agrees at 7 bases. This CDR3 comprises 19 residues. V lost 2 bases and J lost 0; bases outside the gene matches: 12. CDR1 is MGHRA and CDR2 is YSYEKL in the germline V gene. For the CDR3, the DNA is TGCGCCAGCAGCCAAAAGGGGACAGCCACCTTCGCGAACACCGGGGAGCTGTTTTTT. Protein sequence: CASSQKGTATFANTGELFF.

The rearrangement uses TRBV5-4 and TRBJ1-5; D is undetermined. The CDR3 is made up of 15 amino acids. V shed 4 bases and J shed 3 bases, with 14 bases lying between them. Germline assignment: CDR1 SGHNT and CDR2 YYREEE (reference sequence). The CDR3 region has the DNA TGTGCCAGCAGCCTGGGCCCAAACAACAATCAGCCCCAGCATTTT. As protein: CASSLGPNNNQPQHF.

The V and J genes are TRBV5-1 and TRBJ1-1, with D tentatively TRBD1 (5 bases). Germline V CDR1 and CDR2: SGHRS, YFSETQ. This CDR3 region has 13 residues. The ends were cut back, 3 bases at V and 6 bases at J, with 12 bases in the middle. The CDR3 sequence: CASSWARDSEAFF. The CDR3 coding sequence is TGCGCCAGCAGCTGGGCCAGGGATTCTGAAGCTTTCTTT.

The chain is built from TRBV11-3 and TRBJ2-3; D unresolved. Germline V CDR1 and CDR2: SGHNT, YENEEA. The CDR3 contains 13 residues. Trimming removed 5 bases at V and 6 bases at J, with 12 bases between. This chain's CDR3 is CASSPTTSDTQYF. The CDR3 bases are TGTGCCAGCAGCCCCACAACCTCGGATACGCAGTATTTT.

This clone has only one observation. The chain recombines TRBV5-1 with TRBJ2-7; 13 nucleotides line up with TRBD2. V lost 4 bases to trimming and J lost 2 bases; unmatched junction nucleotides: 6. The CDR3 contains 16 residues. Germline loops: CDR1 SGHRS, CDR2 YFSETQ. The CDR3 sequence: CASSTGLAGPAYEQYF. In DNA form, the CDR3 reads TGCGCCAGCAGCACGGGACTAGCGGGGCCTGCCTACGAGCAGTACTTC.

The J gene is TRBJ1-2, the V gene TRBV5-5, with unresolved D. Germline-derived CDR1 and CDR2 are SGHKS and YYEKEE (reference sequence). The CDR3 has 15 amino acids. With 0 bases removed from V and 0 bases from J, the gap between germline ends came to 9 bases. CDR3 bases: TGTGCCAGCAGCTTGGTCCTGGCGACTAACTATGGCTACACCTTC. Its protein is CASSLVLATNYGYTF. Variable domain in full (rest from reference TRBV5-5 and TRBJ1-2): DAGVTQSPTHLIKTRGQQVTLRCSPISGHKSVSWYQQVLGQGPQFIFQYYEKEERGRGNFPDRFSARQFPNYSSELNVNALLLGDSALYLCASSLVLATNYGYTFGSGTRLTVV.

This chain connects TRBV29-1 to TRBJ2-1, with 7 bases lining up with TRBD2. With V trimmed by 4 bases and J by 3 bases, 3 bases remained unmatched. Germline-derived CDR1 and CDR2 are SQVTM and ANQGSEA. The CDR3 consists of 13 residues. CDR3 in DNA: TGCAGCGTTGCTACTAGCGTCTACAATGAGCAGTTCTTC. Protein sequence: CSVATSVYNEQFF.

CDR3 DNA: TGTGCCAGCAGCGCCGACTCGTCACCCTTCAATGAGCAGTTCTTC. Encoded protein: CASSADSSPFNEQFF. The chain uses TRBV7-3 and TRBJ2-1; D is ambiguous. Germline CDR1 SGHTA, CDR2 FQGTGA. V lost 5 bases and J 6 bases, leaving 17 bases between the germline ends. The CDR3 spans 15 residues.

The chain has TRBV5-6 and TRBJ1-3, with D unresolved. V lost 4 bases, J lost 4 bases, and 9 bases lay in between. The CDR3 contains 13 residues. CDR1 and CDR2 (germline): SGHDT, YYEEEE. CDR3 in amino acids: CASSRGYGNTIYF. The CDR3 bases are TGTGCCAGCAGCCGAGGGTACGGAAACACCATATATTTT.

The chain recombines TRBV5-5 with TRBJ2-1; unclear D gene. The V gene lost 4 bases and the J gene lost 2 bases, with 7 bases spanning the gap. Germline CDR1 SGHKS, CDR2 YYEKEE (reference sequence). This CDR3 region has 13 residues. The CDR3 sequence: CASSNPPYNEQFF. CDR3 nucleotide sequence: TGTGCCAGCAGCAATCCGCCCTACAATGAGCAGTTCTTC.

This chain joins TRBV11-2 and TRBJ2-6; D is undetermined. The CDR3 is 13 amino acids. In germline, CDR1 is SGHAT, CDR2 FQNNGV. Trimming stripped 7 bases from V and 2 bases from J, with 6 bases between. CDR3 DNA sequence: TGTGCCAGCACTTTCCCTGGGGCCAACGTCCTGACTTTC. This sequence encodes CASTFPGANVLTF.

This sequence joins TRBV7-2 and TRBJ2-7; TRBD2 matches at 13 bases. From germline, CDR1 is SGHTA and CDR2 FQGNSA. The CDR3 has 16 amino acids. V shed 4 bases, J shed 0 bases, and the junction held 3 bases outside the gene matches. The CDR3 here is CASSSRTSGGSYEQYF. As DNA, the CDR3 is TGTGCCAGCAGCTCGCGGACTAGCGGGGGCTCCTACGAGCAGTACTTC.

This chain links TRBV9 with TRBJ2-2; D gene uncertain. The germline V gene has CDR1 SGDLS and CDR2 YYNGEE. Trimming removed 1 base at V and 9 bases at J, with 16 bases between. This CDR3 has 15 amino acids. CDR3: CASSVLGSVTRELFF. CDR3 nucleotides: TGTGCCAGCAGCGTACTTGGCTCAGTGACGCGGGAGCTGTTTTTT.

This sequence joins TRBV18 and TRBJ1-5, with D maybe TRBD1 (6 bases). The V and J ends lost 5 bases and 5 bases respectively, with 16 bases between them. Looked up from germline, CDR1 is KGHSH and CDR2 is LQKENI. The CDR3 length is 15 residues. The CDR3 region is CASSGSGGADQPQHF. The CDR3 DNA follows: TGTGCCAGCTCAGGCTCGGGGGGCGCGGATCAGCCCCAGCATTTT.

The J gene is TRBJ1-1, the V gene TRBV9, with D unclear. Germline values: CDR1 SGDLS, CDR2 YYNGEE. This CDR3 is built from 14 residues. Trimming removed 0 bases from V and 6 bases from J, with 12 bases in between. The CDR3: CASSVAPTDSEAFF. The CDR3 nucleotides are TGTGCCAGCAGCGTAGCGCCAACCGACTCTGAAGCTTTCTTT.

Here the CDR3 reads CASSTGASGGAFF. CDR3 in DNA: TGCGCCAGCAGCACTGGGGCCTCTGGCGGAGCTTTCTTT. The chain employs TRBV5-1 and TRBJ1-1; D is possibly TRBD1 (5 bases). Per germline, CDR1 SGHRS and CDR2 YFSETQ. The CDR3 covers 13 residues. The ends were cut back, 4 bases at V and 10 bases at J, with 17 bases in the middle.

V is TRBV10-1 and J is TRBJ2-1, with 9 positions matching TRBD2. The V segment lost 8 bases and the J segment 4 bases; nucleotides outside the gene matches: 3. In germline, CDR1 is WNHNN, CDR2 SYGVQD (reference sequence). The CDR3 consists of 13 residues. In nucleotides, the CDR3 is TGCGCCAGCTCGGCGGGAGGGTACAATGAGCAGTTCTTC. Residues: CASSAGGYNEQFF.

The V gene is TRBV2, the J gene TRBJ1-1; the D is unclear. The CDR3 is made up of 18 amino acids. Germline CDR1 and CDR2: SNHLY and FYNNEI. Trimming took 5 bases from V and 0 from J, leaving 22 bases between them. CDR3 in DNA: TGTGCCAGCAGTCCAGGTCCCGGACGGTTATTAATGAACACTGAAGCTTTCTTT. This codes for CASSPGPGRLLMNTEAFF.

The V gene is TRBV27, the J gene TRBJ1-5, with 9 nucleotides matching TRBD1. The V and J ends lost 6 bases and 7 bases, in that order; junction bases with no gene match: 10. Germline CDR1 and CDR2: MNHEY and SMNVEV (reference sequence). The CDR3 sequence is 15 residues long. The CDR3 region is CASRNAGTGWQPQHF. As DNA, the CDR3 is TGTGCCAGCAGAAATGCCGGGACAGGGTGGCAGCCCCAGCATTTT.

The chain recombines TRBV4-1 with TRBJ2-1; D tentatively fits TRBD1 or TRBD2 (5 bases each). Trimming pared 1 base from V and 6 bases from J, leaving 22 bases between. This CDR3 comprises 18 residues. Per germline, CDR1 MGHRA and CDR2 YSYEKL. CDR3: CASSQGLLGRSVTNEQFF. The DNA of the CDR3 is TGCGCCAGCAGCCAAGGGCTTTTGGGACGCTCCGTTACCAATGAGCAGTTCTTC.

This chain connects TRBV18 to TRBJ1-1; D remains unclear. The CDR3 contains 17 residues. Trimming stripped 3 bases from V and 0 bases from J, with 17 bases between. Germline lookup yields CDR1 KGHSH and CDR2 LQKENI. CDR3 nucleotides: TGTGCCAGCTCACCGGCCCGCGGGAACAGAGTGAACACTGAAGCTTTCTTT. Its protein is CASSPARGNRVNTEAFF.

The chain carries TRBV29-1 and TRBJ2-2; D is unresolved. The CDR3 runs to 13 residues. V lost 4 bases and J lost 0, with 6 bases in between. Germline-derived CDR1 and CDR2 are SQVTM and ANQGSEA. This CDR3 is CSVANTNTGELFF. For the CDR3, the DNA is TGCAGCGTTGCTAATACGAACACCGGGGAGCTGTTTTTT.

The rearrangement joins TRBV25-1 to TRBJ2-5, with D unclear. The CDR3 has 12 amino acids. In germline, CDR1 is MGHDK, CDR2 SYGVNS. V lost 6 bases and J 1 base, leaving 6 bases between the germline ends. The CDR3 DNA reads as TGTGCCAGCAGCAGGTTCCAAGAGACCCAGTACTTC. It is translated as CASSRFQETQYF.

The chain recombines TRBV10-3 with TRBJ2-3; weak D call: TRBD1 (5 bases). V was trimmed by 10 bases and J by 0 bases, leaving 8 bases between them. From germline, CDR1 is ENHRY and CDR2 SYGVKD. The CDR3 loop spans 12 amino acids. The CDR3 loop reads CATRQSTDTQYF. The CDR3 DNA reads TGTGCCACTCGACAGAGCACAGATACGCAGTATTTT.

The chain links TRBV7-9 to TRBJ2-7, with TRBD1 identical over 8 bases. Germline V CDR1 and CDR2: SEHNR, FQNEAQ (reference sequence). V shed 2 bases and J 6 bases; nucleotides not matched to a gene: 9. This CDR3 contains 15 residues. CDR3 in DNA: TGTGCCAGCAGCTTAATCTTGCAGGGGGCTCGCGAGCAGTACTTC. This codes for CASSLILQGAREQYF. Full variable domain (outside the CDR3, taken from reference TRBV7-9 and TRBJ2-7): DTGVSQNPRHKITKRGQNVTFRCDPISEHNRLYWYRQTLGQGPEFLTYFQNEAQLEKSRLLSDRFSAERPKGSFSTLEIQRTEQGDSAMYLCASSLILQGAREQYFGPGTRLTVT.

This clone was seen once. CDR3 region: CASSQEEGATDTQYF. CDR3 DNA: TGTGCCAGCAGCCAAGAGGAAGGGGCCACAGATACGCAGTATTTT. The J gene is TRBJ2-3, the V gene TRBV4-2; TRBD1 is a possible D gene (5 bases). The CDR3 has 15 residues. V lost 0 bases and J 2 bases, leaving 9 bases between the germline ends. Germline V gene lookup returns CDR1 LGHNA and CDR2 YNFKEQ.

The V gene is TRBV11-3, the J gene TRBJ2-1; 8 bases align to TRBD1. Losses at the gene ends were 4 bases for V and 3 bases for J; bases not matched to a gene: 2. Germline V gene data show CDR1 as SGHNT and CDR2 as YENEEA. The CDR3 runs to 14 residues. CDR3: CASSSGQGYNEQFF. The CDR3 coding sequence is TGTGCCAGCAGCTCCGGACAGGGCTACAATGAGCAGTTCTTC.

The chain employs TRBV18 and TRBJ1-1, with D uncertain. The CDR3 runs to 13 residues. The V gene lost 3 bases and the J gene lost 6 bases, with 11 bases spanning the gap. Germline V CDR1 and CDR2: KGHSH, LQKENI. CDR3 sequence reads: CASSPKVGAEAFF. CDR3 DNA sequence: TGTGCCAGCTCACCGAAAGTTGGCGCTGAAGCTTTCTTT.